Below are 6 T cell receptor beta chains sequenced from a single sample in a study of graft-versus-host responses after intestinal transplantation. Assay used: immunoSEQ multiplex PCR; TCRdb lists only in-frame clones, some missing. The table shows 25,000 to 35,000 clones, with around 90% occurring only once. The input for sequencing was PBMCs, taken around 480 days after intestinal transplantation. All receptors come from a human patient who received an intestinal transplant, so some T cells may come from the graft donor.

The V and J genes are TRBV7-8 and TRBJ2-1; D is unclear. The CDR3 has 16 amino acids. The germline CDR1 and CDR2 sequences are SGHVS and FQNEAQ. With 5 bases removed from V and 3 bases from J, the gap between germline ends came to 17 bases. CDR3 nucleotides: TGTGCCAGCAGCCCTCTGGGTGGTCGTATCTACAATGAGCAGTTCTTC. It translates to CASSPLGGRIYNEQFF.

CDR3 residues: CSVRGLLGEDTQYF. DNA of the CDR3: TGCAGCGTTAGAGGATTATTGGGGGAAGATACGCAGTATTTT. The chain couples TRBV29-1 to TRBJ2-3, with D possibly called TRBD1 or TRBD2 (5 bases each). The CDR3 runs 14 residues. Trimming pared 5 bases from V and 5 bases from J, leaving 17 bases between. Germline-derived CDR1 and CDR2 are SQVTM and ANQGSEA.

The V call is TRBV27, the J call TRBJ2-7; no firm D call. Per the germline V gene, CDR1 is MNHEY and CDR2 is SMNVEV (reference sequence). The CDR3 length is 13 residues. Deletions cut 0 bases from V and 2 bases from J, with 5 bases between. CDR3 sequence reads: CASSLSSPYEQYF. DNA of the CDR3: TGTGCCAGCAGTTTATCGTCCCCCTACGAGCAGTACTTC.

Here the CDR3 reads CASSLWLTGATNEKLFF. The CDR3 DNA reads as TGTGCCAGCAGTTTATGGCTGACAGGGGCAACTAATGAAAAACTGTTTTTT. The chain couples TRBV28 to TRBJ1-4, with 8 bases lining up with TRBD1. The ends lost 0 bases at V and 0 bases at J; junction bases unmatched: 3. This CDR3 is 17 amino acids long. Per germline, CDR1 MDHEN and CDR2 SYDVKM.

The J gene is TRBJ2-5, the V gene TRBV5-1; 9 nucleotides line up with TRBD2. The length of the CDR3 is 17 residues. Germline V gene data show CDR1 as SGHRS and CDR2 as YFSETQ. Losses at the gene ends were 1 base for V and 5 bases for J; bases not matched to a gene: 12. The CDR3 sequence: CASSLRALSGGWETQYF. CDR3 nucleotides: TGCGCCAGCAGCTTGAGGGCTCTTAGCGGGGGTTGGGAGACCCAGTACTTC.

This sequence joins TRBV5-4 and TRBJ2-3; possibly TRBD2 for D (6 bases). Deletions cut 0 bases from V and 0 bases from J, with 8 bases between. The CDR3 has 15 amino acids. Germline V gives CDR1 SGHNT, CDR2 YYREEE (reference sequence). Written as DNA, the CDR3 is TGTGCCAGCAGCTTGGCCGGGGGAAGCACAGATACGCAGTATTTT. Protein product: CASSLAGGSTDTQYF. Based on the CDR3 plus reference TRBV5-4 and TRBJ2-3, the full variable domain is ETGVTQSPTHLIKTRGQQVTLRCSSQSGHNTVSWYQQALGQGPQFIFQYYREEENGRGNFPPRFSGLQFPNYSSELNVNALELDDSALYLCASSLAGGSTDTQYFGPGTRLTVL.